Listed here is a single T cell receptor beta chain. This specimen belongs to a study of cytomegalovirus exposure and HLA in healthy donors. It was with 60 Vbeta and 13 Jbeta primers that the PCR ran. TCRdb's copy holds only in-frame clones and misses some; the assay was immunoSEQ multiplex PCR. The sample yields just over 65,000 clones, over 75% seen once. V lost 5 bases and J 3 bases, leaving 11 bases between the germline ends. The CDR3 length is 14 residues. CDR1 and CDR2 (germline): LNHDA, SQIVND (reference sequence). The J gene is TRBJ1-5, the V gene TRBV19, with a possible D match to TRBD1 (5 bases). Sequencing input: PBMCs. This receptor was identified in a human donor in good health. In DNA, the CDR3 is TGTGCCAGTAGTCATCAGGGCAACAATCAGCCCCAGCATTTT. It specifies CASSHQGNNQPQHF.